Below, 30 T cell receptor beta chains from the same sample are listed, as sequenced in a study of blood T cells in healthy people across ages. Together with a sample-barcoded 5' primer, a J-beta primer mix was included in a second PCR lasting roughly 6 to 12 cycles. TCRdb reprocessed the 5' RACE reads with MiXCR, giving one entry per CDR3 protein. The table shows approximately 2,000,000 distinct CDR3 sequences, with about two fifths occurring only once. Material for sequencing was blood. The receptor set was obtained from a human donor in good health.

V gene TRBV15 combines with J gene TRBJ1-6; 7 bases are a match to TRBD1. V shed 3 bases and J 9 bases; nucleotides not matched to a gene: 5. Germline CDR1 is LNHNV and CDR2 is YYDKDF (reference sequence). The CDR3 totals 14 residues. CDR3 sequence: CATSRDRFGSPLHF. The CDR3, as DNA: TGTGCCACCAGCAGGGACAGGTTTGGTTCACCCCTCCACTTT.

This clonotype was seen a few times. The chain is built from TRBV20-1 and TRBJ2-5; 8 nucleotides match TRBD2. The junction had 12 bases not matched to a gene; V was cut back by 4 bases and J by 5 bases. The CDR3 totals 15 residues. Looked up from germline, CDR1 is DFQATT and CDR2 is SNEGSKA (reference sequence). In nucleotides, the CDR3 is TGCAGTGCTACGTCGAGAGCGGGGGTAGGGGAGACCCAGTACTTC. Its translation is CSATSRAGVGETQYF.

The gene calls are TRBV7-2 and TRBJ2-1; 9 nucleotides align to TRBD2. Germline V gene lookup returns CDR1 SGHTA and CDR2 FQGNSA. The J segment lost 5 bases and the V segment lost 3 bases, leaving 5 bases of the junction unmatched. CDR3 length equals 15 residues. In DNA, the CDR3 is TGTGCCAGCAGCTTCGTAGCGGGGGCTGACAATGAGCAGTTCTTC. Translated: CASSFVAGADNEQFF.

The gene calls are TRBV4-1 and TRBJ2-3, with D perhaps TRBD2 (6 bases). Germline-derived CDR1 and CDR2 are MGHRA and YSYEKL. This CDR3 is built from 14 residues. The V gene lost 5 bases and the J gene lost 4 bases, with 13 bases spanning the gap. This chain's CDR3 is CASSKAGPADTQYF. For the CDR3, the DNA is TGCGCCAGCAGCAAAGCGGGTCCTGCAGATACGCAGTATTTT.

This clonotype was found a few times. CDR3 protein: CASSDQGRLSGANVLTF. The DNA of the CDR3 is TGTGCCAGCAGTGATCAAGGACGTCTCTCTGGGGCCAACGTCCTGACTTTC. The V and J genes are TRBV6-1 and TRBJ2-6, with D uncertain. CDR1 is MNHNS and CDR2 is SASEGT in the germline V gene. V lost 3 bases and J lost 0, with 12 bases in between. The CDR3 has 17 amino acids.

The chain uses TRBV2 and TRBJ2-1; tentative D call: TRBD2 (6 bases). The CDR3 runs 16 residues. Germline CDR1 is SNHLY and CDR2 is FYNNEI. Trimming stripped 7 bases from V and 1 base from J, with 17 bases between. The DNA of the CDR3 is TGTGCCAGCACCAGCTCAAATCTAGCGTCCTACAATGAGCAGTTCTTC. Its translation: CASTSSNLASYNEQFF. Combining the CDR3 with reference TRBV2 and TRBJ2-1 gives the whole variable domain EPEVTQTPSHQVTQMGQEVILRCVPISNHLYFYWYRQILGQKVEFLVSFYNNEISEKSEIFDDQFSVERPDGSNFTLKIRSTKLEDSAMYFCASTSSNLASYNEQFFGPGTRLTVL.

This clonotype appeared a few times. The junction departs from germline at one end; a sequencing error may be responsible. This chain connects TRBV15 to TRBJ2-7, with 7 bases identical to TRBD1. The V gene's germline CDR1 is LNHNV and CDR2 YYDKDF (reference sequence). The CDR3 totals 17 residues. The CDR3 loop reads CATSRVGRDSSSYEQYF. In DNA, the CDR3 is TGTGCCACCAGCAGAGTAGGCCGGGACAGTAGCTCCTACGAACAGTACTTC.

This clonotype appeared a few times. This chain uses TRBV6-2 or TRBV6-3 with TRBJ1-5; TRBD1 might be the D (5 bases). Trimming cost V 6 bases and J 11 bases, with 23 bases left between them. Germline CDR1 is MNHEY and CDR2 is SVGEGT. The CDR3 totals 15 residues. The CDR3 DNA sequence: TGTGCCAGCAGGACGACATCGGGGCCCCAAGACGCCCAGCATTTT. As protein: CASRTTSGPQDAQHF.

With regard to this clonotype: Its ends do not fully match the called genes, so a read error is possible. The rearrangement joins TRBV7-2 to TRBJ2-7, with 9 bases lining up with TRBD2. The end of the DNA aligns better with TRBJ2-5, so the J call may be wrong. CDR3 length: 16 amino acids. Per the germline V gene, CDR1 is SGHTA and CDR2 is FQGNSA. Written as DNA, the CDR3 is TGTGCCGGCAGCTTAGAAGGTAGCGGGGGTAGAGAGACCCAGTACTTC. Amino acids: CAGSLEGSGGRETQYF.

The rearrangement joins TRBV2 to TRBJ2-6; no clear D. The CDR3 extends over 13 amino acids. V was clipped by 10 bases and J by 0 bases, with 7 bases between them. Germline-derived CDR1 and CDR2 are SNHLY and FYNNEI. CDR3 protein: CATYSSGANVLTF. As DNA, the CDR3 is TGTGCCACCTACAGCTCTGGGGCCAACGTCCTGACTTTC.

This clonotype was observed a handful of times. The junction and the germline gene differ at one end; a read error may be behind it. CDR3: CATSDPRDRAYNEQFF. The CDR3 DNA follows: TGTGCCACCAGTGACCCCCGGGACAGGGCCTACAATGAGCAGTTCTTC. V is TRBV10-3 and J is TRBJ2-1; 9 positions match TRBD1. The CDR3 is 16 amino acids. Germline V CDR1 and CDR2: ENHRY, SYGVKD.

The genes are TRBV5-1 and TRBJ2-1, with D possibly being TRBD2 (7 bases). CDR1 is SGHRS, CDR2 YFSETQ, per germline. The CDR3 sequence is 15 residues long. Trimming left V 3 bases short and J 5 bases short, with 15 bases between. CDR3 sequence: CASSYGGGGDNEQFF. The CDR3 region has the DNA TGCGCCAGCAGCTATGGGGGAGGGGGGGACAATGAGCAGTTCTTC.

This chain uses TRBV5-1 with TRBJ1-2; maybe TRBD1 (6 bases). From germline, CDR1 is SGHRS and CDR2 YFSETQ. The CDR3 contains 14 residues. V lost 0 bases to trimming and J lost 6 bases, with 12 bases between them. The CDR3 DNA reads TGCGCCAGCAGCTTGGGAACAGGGACCGATGGCTACACCTTC. It yields the protein CASSLGTGTDGYTF.

The gene calls are TRBV6-6 and TRBJ1-1; unclear D gene. Trimming cost V 6 bases and J 1 base, with 15 bases left between them. Germline CDR1 and CDR2: MNHNY and SVGAGI (reference sequence). CDR3 length equals 15 residues. This CDR3 is CASSPILSRNTEAFF. The CDR3 DNA is TGTGCCAGCAGCCCCATTCTCTCCAGGAACACTGAAGCTTTCTTT.

The J gene is TRBJ1-2, the V gene TRBV10-3; perhaps TRBD1 as D (5 bases). The CDR3 sequence is 14 residues long. Trimming took off 0 bases at V and 4 bases at J, with 9 bases between the two ends. The germline gives CDR1 ENHRY, CDR2 SYGVKD. The chain's CDR3 is CAISESPGIYGYTF. The CDR3 region has the DNA TGTGCCATCAGTGAGTCTCCAGGGATCTATGGCTACACCTTC.

The chain combines TRBV5-1 with TRBJ1-2, with 7 bases lining up with TRBD1. The CDR3 runs 15 residues. The J segment lost 8 bases and the V segment lost 0 bases, leaving 10 bases of the junction unmatched. Germline V gene lookup returns CDR1 SGHRS and CDR2 YFSETQ. The CDR3 here is CASSLVLTGHGGYTF. In nucleotides, the CDR3 is TGCGCCAGCAGCTTGGTTTTGACAGGGCATGGGGGCTACACCTTC.

This rearrangement joins TRBV29-1 to TRBJ1-5; weak D call: TRBD1 (6 bases). The CDR3 loop spans 14 amino acids. The germline gives CDR1 SQVTM, CDR2 ANQGSEA. Between the trimmed V and J ends, which lost 4 bases and 3 bases, there was a span of 13 bases. DNA of the CDR3: TGCAGCGTTGCTGGGACACATAACAATCAGCCCCAGCATTTT. Amino acid sequence: CSVAGTHNNQPQHF.

V is TRBV7-9 and J is TRBJ2-1, with 8 bases that match TRBD2. Germline-derived CDR1 and CDR2 are SEHNR and FQNEAQ (reference sequence). This CDR3 spans 17 amino acids. The V gene end was trimmed by 5 bases and the J gene end by 13 bases; junction bases not matched to a gene: 22. The CDR3 loop reads CASSPFLRGVQEETQFF. The DNA for the CDR3 is TGTGCCAGCAGCCCCTTCTTGCGGGGGGTTCAAGAAGAGACCCAGTTCTTC.

In the case of this clonotype: An end of the junction does not agree with germline; a read error may underlie this. The chain's CDR3 is CASSHQGRGGSTDTQYF. CDR3 bases: TGCGCCAGCAGCCACCAAGGGAGGGGGGGCAGCACAGATACGCAGTATTTT. The J gene is TRBJ2-3, the V gene TRBV7-9; maybe TRBD2 (7 bases). The CDR3 is 17 amino acids. The V gene's germline CDR1 is SEHNR and CDR2 FQNEAQ (reference sequence).

The CDR3 loop reads CASSQEAQTLGEQYF. In nucleotides, the CDR3 is TGTGCCAGCAGCCAAGAGGCCCAGACCTTGGGCGAGCAGTACTTC. The chain couples TRBV3-1 to TRBJ2-5; D not certain. The assigned J gene may be wrong: the sequence end matches TRBJ2-7 better. The CDR3 spans 15 residues. CDR1 is LGHDT and CDR2 is YNNKEL in the germline V gene (reference sequence).

The chain employs TRBV29-1 and TRBJ2-1; D uncertain. Trimming shortened V by 4 bases and J by 1 base, and 11 bases separated the two germline ends. Looked up from germline, CDR1 is SQVTM and CDR2 is ANQGSEA. There are 14 residues in the CDR3. DNA for the CDR3: TGCAGCGTTGCGCTTGACACATCCTACAATGAGCAGTTCTTC. Its translation is CSVALDTSYNEQFF.

The chain uses TRBV27 and TRBJ2-7; D unclear. Between the trimmed V and J ends, which lost 4 bases and 2 bases, there was a span of 12 bases. This CDR3 region has 14 residues. The germline CDR1 and CDR2 sequences are MNHEY and SMNVEV (reference sequence). The CDR3 reads CASSSNPTTYEQYF. CDR3 nucleotide sequence: TGTGCCAGCAGTTCGAACCCAACTACCTACGAGCAGTACTTC.

The chain joins TRBV11-2 to TRBJ2-3, with D possibly matching TRBD2 (5 bases). The V and J ends lost 1 base and 2 bases respectively, with 31 bases between them. The CDR3 spans 22 residues. Germline V gene data show CDR1 as SGHAT and CDR2 as FQNNGV. The CDR3 region is CASSLVVYSSLRTPSPTDTQYF. The CDR3, as DNA: TGTGCCAGCAGCTTAGTGGTTTATTCGTCCTTGAGGACTCCTAGTCCCACAGATACGCAGTATTTT.

The genes are TRBV6-6 and TRBJ2-3; D remains unclear. Per germline, CDR1 MNHNY and CDR2 SVGAGI (reference sequence). The CDR3 consists of 15 residues. The V end lost 2 bases, the J end lost 0 bases, and 9 bases lay between the germline ends. In nucleotides, the CDR3 is TGTGCCAGCAGTTACGGGTGGGCAAGCACAGATACGCAGTATTTT. It specifies CASSYGWASTDTQYF.

This clonotype was counted between two and nine times. The genes are TRBV29-1 and TRBJ2-1; TRBD1 matches at 11 bases. Looked up from germline, CDR1 is SQVTM and CDR2 is ANQGSEA. The CDR3 runs 13 residues. CDR3 nucleotide sequence: TGCAACGGACGGACAGGGGGCGGGAATGAGCAGTTCTTC. Translated: CNGRTGGGNEQFF.

This clonotype was counted a few times. The V call is TRBV7-2, the J call TRBJ1-2; D is unclear. Germline V gene lookup returns CDR1 SGHTA and CDR2 FQGNSA. The CDR3 has 16 amino acids. V lost 1 base and J lost 11, with 23 bases in between. This CDR3 is CASSLGRTPWSTWYTF. Here the CDR3 DNA reads TGTGCCAGCAGCTTAGGAAGGACTCCGTGGAGCACTTGGTACACCTTC.

Only a few counts were recorded for this clonotype. The chain couples TRBV24-1 to TRBJ2-1; TRBD1 matches 7 bases. Germline V lookup: CDR1 KGHDR, CDR2 SFDVKD. V lost 8 bases and J lost 4; bases outside the gene matches: 13. CDR3 length: 16 amino acids. CDR3 coding DNA: TGTGCCACCACCACGACAGGGTCCAGGGGATACAATGAGCAGTTCTTC. As protein: CATTTTGSRGYNEQFF.

CDR3 in DNA: TGTGCCAGCAGCTACACAGGGGGAGGTGGAAATGAGCAGTTCTTC. It translates to CASSYTGGGGNEQFF. This chain connects TRBV7-2 to TRBJ2-1; 8 bases are a match to TRBD1. This CDR3 is 15 amino acids long. The V and J ends lost 4 bases and 7 bases, in that order; junction bases with no gene match: 9. Germline V gene data show CDR1 as SGHTA and CDR2 as FQGNSA.

The J gene is TRBJ2-5, the V gene TRBV7-2; D remains ambiguous. The V gene lost 5 bases and the J gene lost 4 bases, with 11 bases spanning the gap. Germline lookup yields CDR1 SGHTA and CDR2 FQGNSA. The CDR3 extends over 13 amino acids. The DNA of the CDR3 is TGTGCCAGCAGCGCATTAACCCCAGAGACCCAGTACTTC. Protein: CASSALTPETQYF.

This clonotype was recorded only once. The chain is built from TRBV30 and TRBJ1-5; D perhaps matches TRBD1 (5 bases). This CDR3 contains 13 residues. In germline, CDR1 is GTSNPN, CDR2 SVGIG (reference sequence). V was shortened by 2 bases and J by 5 bases, with 10 bases between the two germline ends. The CDR3 bases are TGTGCCTGGAGTAATGGGGCGGATCAGCCCCAGCATTTT. This translates into CAWSNGADQPQHF.